This TCR beta chain was obtained from a study of shared clonotypes between healthy human individuals. This table comes from immunoSEQ multiplex PCR, and its TCRdb copy is limited to in-frame clones, with some not included. The sample yields approximately 1,500,000 clones, around 98% seen once. There are 14 residues in the CDR3. Germline values: CDR1 SQVTM, CDR2 ANQGSEA. The rearrangement links TRBV29-1 to TRBJ2-5; tentative D call: TRBD2 (7 bases). With the DNA end fitting TRBJ2-7 better, the J assignment may be wrong. The TCR was taken from a man aged 25-40 years in good health. Sequenced input: naive CD4+ T cells sorted from blood. The subset is: CD45RA+ positively selected. The CDR3 DNA follows: TGCAGCGTAGTCAGGGGAGGGGGCTCCTACGAGCAGTACTTC. This codes for CSVVRGGGSYEQYF.